Presented here are 28 T cell receptor beta chains from one specimen sequenced in a study of CD8+ T cells in alopecia areata. Sequencing used cDNA as its template, made by extracting RNA and reverse transcribing it. Only in-frame clones appear in the TCRdb table, and some are missing; sequencing was by immunoSEQ multiplex PCR. The table records some 82,000 clones, 51% of them present only once. Source material: NKG2D-high CD8+ T cells sorted from blood. The origin of the receptors is a human donor with alopecia areata.

In this sample, this clone turned up a few times. The J gene is TRBJ2-2, the V gene TRBV7-9; a possible D gene is TRBD2 (6 bases). Germline lookup yields CDR1 SEHNR and CDR2 FQNEAQ (reference sequence). The CDR3 is made up of 15 amino acids. V was shortened by 5 bases and J by 2 bases, with 12 bases between the two germline ends. In DNA, the CDR3 is TGTGCCAGCAGCCCCCGGAGGGGCAACACCGGGGAGCTGTTTTTT. Translation gives CASSPRRGNTGELFF.

The sample holds a few counts of this clone. This chain uses TRBV29-1 with TRBJ2-5; D is perhaps TRBD1 (6 bases). Trimming stripped 5 bases from V and 3 bases from J, with 10 bases between. Germline V gives CDR1 SQVTM, CDR2 ANQGSEA. The CDR3 has 12 residues. CDR3 in amino acids: CSVPAGEETQYF. The CDR3 DNA is TGCAGCGTTCCGGCAGGGGAAGAGACCCAGTACTTC.

The table lists this clone with a count of one. The rearrangement links TRBV6-1 to TRBJ2-5; 9 positions match TRBD1. Trimming took 5 bases from V and 5 from J; bases not matched to a gene: 6. Germline V gene sequence: CDR1 MNHNS, CDR2 SASEGT. The CDR3 contains 14 residues. Written as DNA, the CDR3 is TGTGCCAGCAGTAATAGACAGGGGGGCGAGACCCAGTACTTC. Protein: CASSNRQGGETQYF.

This sequence joins TRBV21-1 and TRBJ2-7; the D segment call TRBD2 is taken from the table without a DNA check. TRBV21-1 is deemed a pseudogene. This CDR3 comprises 14 residues. For the CDR3, the DNA is TGTGCCAGCAGCAAACGTCCCCGAGCCTACGAGCAGTACTTC. It yields the protein CASSKRPRAYEQYF.

In this sample, this clone turned up a few times. The rearrangement uses TRBV6-6 and TRBJ1-5; D not certain. This CDR3 comprises 13 residues. In germline, CDR1 is MNHNY, CDR2 SVGAGI (reference sequence). Trimming removed 4 bases from V and 0 bases from J, with 4 bases in between. The CDR3 DNA is TGTGCCAGCAGTTGGAGTAGCAATCAGCCCCAGCATTTT. Translated, it gives CASSWSSNQPQHF.

The V call is TRBV13, the J call TRBJ2-1, with no clear D. Germline CDR1 PRHDT, CDR2 FYEKMQ (reference sequence). The ends were cut back, 5 bases at V and 4 bases at J, with 6 bases in the middle. The CDR3 runs to 12 residues. The CDR3 region is CASSGIYNEQFF. Here the CDR3 DNA reads TGTGCCAGCAGCGGTATTTACAATGAGCAGTTCTTC. The full variable domain, in which reference TRBV13 and TRBJ2-1 provide the parts outside the CDR3, is AAGVIQSPRHLIKEKRETATLKCYPIPRHDTVYWYQQGPGQDPQFLISFYEKMQSDKGSIPDRFSAQQFSDYHSELNMSSLELGDSALYFCASSGIYNEQFFGPGTRLTVL.

This clone came up a few times. This chain uses TRBV29-1 with TRBJ2-7, with D perhaps being TRBD1 or TRBD2 (6 bases each). The germline V gene has CDR1 SQVTM and CDR2 ANQGSEA. Trimming took 3 bases from V and 3 from J, leaving 18 bases between them. The CDR3 is 15 amino acids. As DNA, the CDR3 is TGCAGCGTTGAGGGGGGCGCACTTACGGACTACGAGCAGTACTTC. Protein sequence: CSVEGGALTDYEQYF.

The chain has TRBV30 and TRBJ2-7; 7 bases match TRBD1. The CDR3 has 16 residues. The V segment lost 0 bases and the J segment 2 bases; nucleotides outside the gene matches: 10. The germline CDR1 and CDR2 sequences are GTSNPN and SVGIG (reference sequence). CDR3 sequence (DNA): TGTGCCTGGAGTGTACCTCCGGGACAGCCAGCCTACGAGCAGTACTTC. Translation gives CAWSVPPGQPAYEQYF.

This clone was seen a few times. The V and J genes are TRBV29-1 and TRBJ2-7, with a possible D match to TRBD1 (6 bases). V was clipped by 4 bases and J by 2 bases, with 24 bases between them. Germline V gives CDR1 SQVTM, CDR2 ANQGSEA. This CDR3 spans 17 amino acids. CDR3 loop: CSVATDPFGTTTYEQYF. The CDR3 nucleotides read TGCAGCGTTGCTACTGACCCATTCGGGACAACAACCTACGAGCAGTACTTC.

The chain employs TRBV2 and TRBJ2-1; 8 bases are a match to TRBD2. The CDR3 contains 15 residues. V dropped 8 bases and J dropped 1; count of bases not matched to a gene: 7. Per germline, CDR1 SNHLY and CDR2 FYNNEI. The DNA of the CDR3 is TGTGCCAGCCGAGAGACTAGCGATTCCTACAATGAGCAGTTCTTC. This codes for CASRETSDSYNEQFF. The full variable domain, rest sourced from reference TRBV2 and TRBJ2-1, is EPEVTQTPSHQVTQMGQEVILRCVPISNHLYFYWYRQILGQKVEFLVSFYNNEISEKSEIFDDQFSVERPDGSNFTLKIRSTKLEDSAMYFCASRETSDSYNEQFFGPGTRLTVL.

About this clone itself: Other DNA sequences in the same sample also yield this CDR3. The rearrangement joins TRBV29-1 to TRBJ2-1, with TRBD1 matching over 8 bases. This CDR3 region has 15 residues. Trimming at V came to 5 bases and at J to 0 bases, leaving 6 bases not matched to a gene. The V gene's germline CDR1 is SQVTM and CDR2 ANQGSEA. The CDR3 DNA is TGCAGCGTTCCCCGACAGGGGAGCTCCTACAATGAGCAGTTCTTC. Its protein is CSVPRQGSSYNEQFF.

The chain has TRBV2 and TRBJ2-1; D is unclear. This CDR3 spans 12 amino acids. V shed 3 bases and J shed 6 bases, with 6 bases lying between them. Germline-derived CDR1 and CDR2 are SNHLY and FYNNEI. In nucleotides, the CDR3 is TGTGCCAGCAGTGAGGTGGGCAATGAGCAGTTCTTC. Protein: CASSEVGNEQFF.

This clone has a handful of counts. J is TRBJ2-4 and V is TRBV28; D is undetermined. Germline loops: CDR1 MDHEN, CDR2 SYDVKM. The germline V and J ends were trimmed by 6 bases and 7 bases, with 13 bases remaining between them. The CDR3 has 13 amino acids. CDR3 protein: CASSSGRGNIQYF. The CDR3 DNA is TGTGCCAGCAGCTCTGGACGCGGTAACATTCAGTACTTC. Drawing the rest from reference TRBV28 and TRBJ2-4, the complete variable domain is DVKVTQSSRYLVKRTGEKVFLECVQDMDHENMFWYRQDPGLGLRLIYFSYDVKMKEKGDIPEGYSVSREKKERFSLILESASTNQTSMYLCASSSGRGNIQYFGAGTRLSVL.

This chain uses TRBV4-2 with TRBJ2-5; unclear D gene. Germline V CDR1 and CDR2: LGHNA, YNFKEQ. This CDR3 is 13 amino acids long. Trimming took 1 base from V and 5 from J, leaving 8 bases between them. The CDR3 is CASSQGVGETQYF. CDR3 in DNA: TGTGCCAGCAGCCAAGGGGTAGGGGAGACCCAGTACTTC.

The chain joins TRBV28 to TRBJ2-7; D is unclear. The CDR3 has 13 residues. Trimming shortened V by 5 bases and J by 2 bases, and 10 bases separated the two germline ends. Looked up from germline, CDR1 is MDHEN and CDR2 is SYDVKM. CDR3 region: CASSDRVAYEQYF. The CDR3 DNA sequence: TGTGCCAGCAGTGATCGAGTAGCCTACGAGCAGTACTTC.

Only a few counts were recorded for this clone. The rearrangement joins TRBV29-1 to TRBJ1-3, with D perhaps matching TRBD1 (6 bases). Trimming took 0 bases from V and 3 from J, leaving 21 bases between them. Germline loops: CDR1 SQVTM, CDR2 ANQGSEA. The CDR3 has 18 residues. In DNA form, the CDR3 reads TGCAGCGTTGAAGATCTTCTAGCGGGACATGAGCGTGGAAACACCATATATTTT. Protein product: CSVEDLLAGHERGNTIYF.

This sequence joins TRBV29-1 and TRBJ2-2; D uncertain. This CDR3 comprises 15 residues. V was trimmed by 5 bases and J by 0 bases, leaving 13 bases between them. From germline, CDR1 is SQVTM and CDR2 ANQGSEA. CDR3 DNA sequence: TGCAGCGTTCCTATGTTCGGTGCGAACACCGGGGAGCTGTTTTTT. Translating it yields CSVPMFGANTGELFF.

This sequence joins TRBV28 and TRBJ2-3; unclear D gene. Germline CDR1 and CDR2: MDHEN and SYDVKM. V lost 2 bases to trimming and J lost 8 bases, with 14 bases between them. The CDR3 consists of 14 residues. CDR3 sequence (DNA): TGTGCCAGCAGTTTACGGCTAGGACGAGGTACGCAGTATTTT. Amino acid sequence: CASSLRLGRGTQYF.

This clone was counted between two and nine times. The chain combines TRBV14 with TRBJ2-7; the D is unclear. In germline, CDR1 is SGHDN, CDR2 FVKESK. V gave up 6 bases and J gave up 3 bases, with 21 bases separating them. The CDR3 consists of 16 residues. The DNA of the CDR3 is TGTGCCAGCAGTCAACAGAGCCAAATTGCTTACTACGAGCAGTACTTC. This sequence encodes CASSQQSQIAYYEQYF. The full variable domain, in which reference TRBV14 and TRBJ2-7 provide the parts outside the CDR3, is EAGVTQFPSHSVIEKGQTVTLRCDPISGHDNLYWYRRVMGKEIKFLLHFVKESKQDESGMPNNRFLAERTGGTYSTLKVQPAELEDSGVYFCASSQQSQIAYYEQYFGPGTRLTVT.

In DNA, the CDR3 is TGTGCCAGCAGTGGTGATTACAATGAGCAGTTCTTC. Its protein is CASSGDYNEQFF. The chain combines TRBV6-1 with TRBJ2-1; D unresolved. This CDR3 has 12 residues. V was clipped by 4 bases and J by 4 bases, with 5 bases between them. Germline lookup yields CDR1 MNHNS and CDR2 SASEGT.

A few counts support this clone. This chain connects TRBV7-6 to TRBJ2-3; D ambiguous. CDR3 length: 12 amino acids. The germline V gene encodes CDR1 SGHVS and CDR2 FNYEAQ. Trimming cost V 4 bases and J 5 bases, with 7 bases left between them. The CDR3 sequence is CASSSAVDTQYF. CDR3 in DNA: TGTGCCAGCAGCTCGGCCGTAGATACGCAGTATTTT.

The chain combines TRBV29-1 with TRBJ2-3, with D possibly TRBD2 on 6 matching bases. The CDR3 spans 15 residues. Germline V gene data show CDR1 as SQVTM and CDR2 as ANQGSEA. V lost 7 bases and J lost 0, with 17 bases in between. DNA of the CDR3: TGCAGCGACGGGGACTTACCGACTAGCACAGATACGCAGTATTTT. Amino acid sequence: CSDGDLPTSTDTQYF.

This clone has only a few counts. This chain connects TRBV2 to TRBJ2-6; 9 bases are shared with TRBD2. Looked up from germline, CDR1 is SNHLY and CDR2 is FYNNEI. V trimming: 6 bases; J trimming: 0 bases; junction bases outside the gene matches: 9. The CDR3 runs to 18 residues. CDR3 bases: TGTGCCAGCAGCGCCTGGCTAGCGGGAAGCTCTGGGGCCAACGTCCTGACTTTC. It codes for CASSAWLAGSSGANVLTF.

A single count supports this clone. V usage is TRBV4-1 and J usage is TRBJ2-3; D ambiguous. Germline CDR1 and CDR2: MGHRA and YSYEKL. Trimming took 1 base from V and 2 from J, leaving 10 bases between them. The CDR3 consists of 15 residues. As DNA, the CDR3 is TGCGCCAGCAGCCAAGTCAGCTCCCCCACAGATACGCAGTATTTT. Its translation: CASSQVSSPTDTQYF.

The V and J genes are TRBV27 and TRBJ2-7; maybe TRBD1 (8 bases). Germline CDR1 and CDR2: MNHEY and SMNVEV (reference sequence). This CDR3 region has 13 residues. Between the trimmed V and J ends, which lost 7 bases and 3 bases, there was a span of 13 bases. The CDR3 here is CASTTGEGYEQYF. As DNA, the CDR3 is TGTGCCAGCACGACAGGGGAGGGCTACGAGCAGTACTTC.

This clone was detected only a few times. As DNA, the CDR3 is TGTGCCAGCAGTGGATCTAGCGGTCCCTACAATGAGCAGTTCTTC. Its protein product is CASSGSSGPYNEQFF. The rearrangement uses TRBV27 and TRBJ2-1; 7 nucleotides agree with TRBD2. With V trimmed by 5 bases and J by 2 bases, 6 bases remained unmatched. The germline CDR1 and CDR2 sequences are MNHEY and SMNVEV (reference sequence). This CDR3 is 15 amino acids long.

The V gene is TRBV29-1, the J gene TRBJ2-7, with 7 bases that match TRBD2. V lost 6 bases to trimming and J lost 2 bases; unmatched junction nucleotides: 4. The germline V gene encodes CDR1 SQVTM and CDR2 ANQGSEA. This CDR3 spans 12 amino acids. Here the CDR3 reads CSVGGLAYEQYF. The CDR3 nucleotides read TGCAGCGTAGGCGGACTAGCCTACGAGCAGTACTTC.

The chain combines TRBV30 with TRBJ2-3, with TRBD2 matching over 9 bases. The CDR3 contains 15 residues. Trimming cost V 5 bases and J 6 bases; bases outside gene matches: 12. The germline V gene has CDR1 GTSNPN and CDR2 SVGIG (reference sequence). CDR3 protein: CAWEGAGGPVDTQYF. CDR3 DNA: TGTGCCTGGGAAGGGGCGGGAGGGCCAGTGGATACGCAGTATTTT. Full variable domain (outside the CDR3, taken from reference TRBV30 and TRBJ2-3): SQTIHQWPATLVQPVGSPLSLECTVEGTSNPNLYWYRQAAGRGLQLLFYSVGIGQISSEVPQNLSASRPQDRQFILSSKKLLLSDSGFYLCAWEGAGGPVDTQYFGPGTRLTVL.